These T cell receptor beta chains were read from a single sample in a study of cytomegalovirus exposure and HLA in healthy donors. Here immunoSEQ multiplex PCR was the method, and the copy in TCRdb shows in-frame clones only, minus some. The sample totals 150,000 to 200,000 clones. The specimen sequenced was PBMCs. All receptors come from a man aged 30-40 years in good health and CMV-seronegative. The CDR3 runs from the conserved cysteine through the conserved F or W. Each record gives: J gene, V gene, D gene, CDR3 DNA, CDR3 protein. A D gene is named only where the DNA matches it firmly.

J: TRBJ2-3
V: TRBV10-1
D: TRBD1
DNA: TGCGCCAGCAGTACGGGGACAGGCCTTAAAGATACGCAGTATTTT
CDR3: CASSTGTGLKDTQYF

J: TRBJ1-1
V: TRBV21-1
D: .
DNA: TGTGCCAGCAGCTCCGGGACTATGGGGACTGAAGCTTTCTTT
CDR3: CASSSGTMGTEAFF

J: TRBJ1-4
V: TRBV10-3
D: .
DNA: TGTGCCATCAGTGGCGGAGACTCCCGGGAAAAACTGTTTTTT
CDR3: CAISGGDSREKLFF

J: TRBJ2-7
V: TRBV21-1
D: .
DNA: TGTGCCAGCTCGAGGGGGACTAGCGGGAGGTTGGACTTC
CDR3: CASSRGTSGRLDF

J: TRBJ1-2
V: TRBV5-1
D: TRBD1
DNA: TGCGCCAGCAGTCCAACCGGGACAGTTAACTCTGGAGACTATGGCTACACCTTC
CDR3: CASSPTGTVNSGDYGYTF

J: TRBJ2-2
V: TRBV7-3
D: TRBD2
DNA: TGTGCCAGCAGCTTCGGGACTAGCGGGATGGCCGGGGAGCTGTTTTTT
CDR3: CASSFGTSGMAGELFF

J: TRBJ2-5
V: TRBV5-1
D: .
DNA: TGCGCCAGCAGCTTGGGGAACGGCGGGATTGAGACCCAGTACTTC
CDR3: CASSLGNGGIETQYF

J: TRBJ2-2
V: TRBV5-1
D: .
DNA: TGCGCCAGCAGCTTGCCTAAGCAGGGGACCGGGGAGCTGTTTTTT
CDR3: CASSLPKQGTGELFF

J: TRBJ2-6
V: TRBV9
D: .
DNA: TGTGCCAGCAGCGTAGGAATACTCGGGTCTGGGGCCAACGTCCTGACTTTC
CDR3: CASSVGILGSGANVLTF

J: TRBJ2-3
V: TRBV5-4
D: TRBD1
DNA: TGTGCCAGCAGCTTGTCTACGGGGACAGGGGCAACGCAGTATTTT
CDR3: CASSLSTGTGATQYF

J: TRBJ1-2
V: TRBV2
D: TRBD1
DNA: TGTGCCAGCAGGGGACAGGGGGACTATGGCTACACCTTC
CDR3: CASRGQGDYGYTF

J: TRBJ1-5
V: TRBV27
D: .
DNA: TGTGCCAGCAGTACACAGAGTAGCAATCAGCCCCAGCATTTT
CDR3: CASSTQSSNQPQHF

J: TRBJ1-3
V: TRBV7-6
D: TRBD1
DNA: TGTGCCAGCAGCTTAGCGGTCGGACAGGGGGTATATGGGGCCATATATTTT
CDR3: CASSLAVGQGVYGAIYF

J: TRBJ2-5
V: TRBV2
D: TRBD1
DNA: TGTGCCAGCAGGATCGGGACAGGGACCGGGGAGACCCAGTACTTC
CDR3: CASRIGTGTGETQYF

J: TRBJ2-7
V: TRBV7-9
D: TRBD1
DNA: TGTGCCAGCAGCCCGACAGGGTTTAAGCTCGAGCAGTACTTC
CDR3: CASSPTGFKLEQYF

J: TRBJ1-2
V: TRBV28
D: .
DNA: TGTGCCAGCAGCCTGCGCTATGGCTACACCTTC
CDR3: CASSLRYGYTF

J: TRBJ2-7
V: TRBV13
D: TRBD1
DNA: TGTGCCAGCAGCCGGGTTGGACAGGGTGGGTACGAGCAGTACTTC
CDR3: CASSRVGQGGYEQYF

J: TRBJ2-7
V: TRBV5-1
D: TRBD2
DNA: TGCGCCAGCACAGCGGGAGGCACCTACGAGCAGTACTTC
CDR3: CASTAGGTYEQYF

J: TRBJ1-2
V: TRBV30
D: .
DNA: TGTGCCTGGACAGGGGCTGGTGGCTACACCTTC
CDR3: CAWTGAGGYTF

J: TRBJ2-7
V: TRBV7-9
D: TRBD1
DNA: TGTGCCAGCAGCTTAGCATTCGACAGGGGGCACGAGCAGTACTTC
CDR3: CASSLAFDRGHEQYF

J: TRBJ2-2
V: TRBV4-2
D: TRBD1
DNA: TGTGCCAGCAGCCAAGAGGACAGGGTTGGCGCCGGGGAGCTGTTTTTT
CDR3: CASSQEDRVGAGELFF

J: TRBJ2-3
V: TRBV29-1
D: .
DNA: TGCAGCGTTGCGTCGGACTCCCTCCAGTATTTT
CDR3: CSVASDSLQYF

J: TRBJ2-7
V: TRBV5-4
D: TRBD1
DNA: TGTGCCAGCAGCGCACCGGGACAGGGTTCCCACGAGCAGTACTTC
CDR3: CASSAPGQGSHEQYF

J: TRBJ1-3
V: TRBV4-1
D: .
DNA: TGCGCCAGCAGTCGAGAACCCCACTCTGGAAACACCATATATTTT
CDR3: CASSREPHSGNTIYF

J: TRBJ2-5
V: TRBV4-1
D: .
DNA: TGCGCCAGCAGCCAAGATCTAACGTTACAAGAGACCCAGTACTTC
CDR3: CASSQDLTLQETQYF

J: TRBJ2-3
V: TRBV19
D: TRBD2
DNA: TGTGCCAGTAGTTCGATAGCGGGAGGGGCGGCAGATACGCAGTATTTT
CDR3: CASSSIAGGAADTQYF

J: TRBJ2-3
V: TRBV19
D: TRBD2
DNA: TGTGCCAGTAGTACCGTTAGCGGGAGGGGGGCAGATACGCAGTATTTT
CDR3: CASSTVSGRGADTQYF

J: TRBJ2-3
V: TRBV7-9
D: .
DNA: TGTGCCAGCAGCGAACAGGGTCAGCCGCAGTATTTT
CDR3: CASSEQGQPQYF

J: TRBJ2-7
V: TRBV5-8
D: .
DNA: TGTGCCAGCAGCCCCCGAGGAGGGATTGAGCAGTACTTC
CDR3: CASSPRGGIEQYF

J: TRBJ1-5
V: TRBV2
D: TRBD1
DNA: TGTGCCAGCAGTGGACAGGGTAACGATCAGCCCCAGCATTTT
CDR3: CASSGQGNDQPQHF

J: TRBJ2-3
V: TRBV2
D: TRBD1
DNA: TGTGCCAGCAGTGGCCGGGACAGTTACACAGATACGCAGTATTTT
CDR3: CASSGRDSYTDTQYF

J: TRBJ1-2
V: TRBV6-1
D: .
DNA: TGTGCCAGCAGCCCGATGGGCGGGGAGATAGGCTACACCTTC
CDR3: CASSPMGGEIGYTF

J: TRBJ1-1
V: TRBV5-1
D: TRBD1
DNA: TGCGCCAGCAGCCGGGGACAGGGGCGACTTATGAACACTGAAGCTTTCTTT
CDR3: CASSRGQGRLMNTEAFF

J: TRBJ1-2
V: TRBV5-1
D: TRBD1
DNA: TGCGCCAGCAGTTACCTAGGACAGGGGGCTAAAGGCTACACCTTC
CDR3: CASSYLGQGAKGYTF

J: TRBJ2-1
V: TRBV7-8
D: TRBD2
DNA: TGTGCCAGCAGCTTGCGCGGGAGAAAGTCCTACAATGAGCAGTTCTTC
CDR3: CASSLRGRKSYNEQFF

J: TRBJ2-5
V: TRBV18
D: TRBD2
DNA: TGTGCCAGCTCATCTCGACTAGCGGGAGGACGGGAGGCCCAGTACTTC
CDR3: CASSSRLAGGREAQYF

J: TRBJ2-7
V: TRBV29-1
D: .
DNA: TGCAGCGTTAGCGACCAGACCTACGAGCAGTACTTC
CDR3: CSVSDQTYEQYF

J: TRBJ1-1
V: TRBV18
D: .
DNA: TGTGCCAGCTCATTCCGGAGGGAGTCCAGCACTGAAGCTTTCTTT
CDR3: CASSFRRESSTEAFF

J: TRBJ1-6
V: TRBV5-4
D: TRBD1
DNA: TGTGCCAGCAGCCCGGGACAGGCTAATTCACCCCTCCACTTT
CDR3: CASSPGQANSPLHF

J: TRBJ2-2
V: TRBV5-1
D: .
DNA: TGCGCCAGCAGCTTGGGCACTAGAATCGGGGAGCTGTTTTTT
CDR3: CASSLGTRIGELFF

J: TRBJ1-1
V: TRBV18
D: TRBD1
DNA: TGTGCCAGCTCGGGACAGGCCAACACTGAAGCTTTCTTT
CDR3: CASSGQANTEAFF

J: TRBJ2-7
V: TRBV5-4
D: TRBD2
DNA: TGTGCCAGCAGCGTACCACTAGCGGGAGGGCCGGACGAGCAGTACTTC
CDR3: CASSVPLAGGPDEQYF

J: TRBJ2-3
V: TRBV28
D: TRBD1
DNA: TGTGCCAGCAGGGGGACAGGGAGTATGAATACGCAGTATTTT
CDR3: CASRGTGSMNTQYF

J: TRBJ2-1
V: TRBV7-3
D: .
DNA: TGTGCCAGCAGCTTTGCCGGGAATGGGATAAACAATGAGCAGTTCTTC
CDR3: CASSFAGNGINNEQFF

J: TRBJ2-5
V: TRBV6-1
D: .
DNA: TGTGCCAGCAGGGTTCTAGCGCTACTACAAGAGACCCAGTACTTC
CDR3: CASRVLALLQETQYF

J: TRBJ1-4
V: TRBV5-8
D: .
DNA: TGTGCCAGCAGCTTTCTATTAACTAATGAAAAACTGTTTTTT
CDR3: CASSFLLTNEKLFF

J: TRBJ2-7
V: TRBV4-2
D: TRBD2
DNA: TGTGCCAGCAGCCAACGGCTACTAGCGGGAGGTCGGCGGCAGTACTTC
CDR3: CASSQRLLAGGRRQYF

J: TRBJ1-2
V: TRBV6-6
D: TRBD1
DNA: TGTGCCAGCAGTGGGACAGGGATAGTACTTAACTATGGCTACACCTTC
CDR3: CASSGTGIVLNYGYTF

J: TRBJ2-7
V: TRBV10-3
D: TRBD2
DNA: TGTGCCATCAGCGCGGGGGGCGGGGACTACGAGCAGTACTTC
CDR3: CAISAGGGDYEQYF

J: TRBJ2-2
V: TRBV9
D: TRBD2
DNA: TGTGCCAGCAGCGTCCAAGCGGGAGTAGGCGGGGAGCTGTTTTTT
CDR3: CASSVQAGVGGELFF

J: TRBJ1-2
V: TRBV30
D: TRBD1
DNA: TGTGCCTCATCAGGGGGTGGCTCCTATGGCTACACCTTC
CDR3: CASSGGGSYGYTF

J: TRBJ2-1
V: TRBV5-1
D: .
DNA: TGCGCCAGCAGCTTGGTTGGCGGGCGTCTGAGGAATGAGCAGTTCTTC
CDR3: CASSLVGGRLRNEQFF

J: TRBJ2-5
V: TRBV5-1
D: TRBD2
DNA: TGCGCCAGCAGCTTGGCCTCAGCGGGACCTAATCAAGAGACCCAGTACTTC
CDR3: CASSLASAGPNQETQYF

J: TRBJ2-2
V: TRBV27
D: TRBD1
DNA: TGTGCCAGCAGTACCCGGGACAGGGGCACCGGGGAGCTGTTTTTT
CDR3: CASSTRDRGTGELFF

J: TRBJ2-7
V: TRBV7-9
D: TRBD2
DNA: TGTGCCAGCAGCCCAAGGATGACTAGCGGGAGAGGCGAGCAGTACTTC
CDR3: CASSPRMTSGRGEQYF

J: TRBJ1-1
V: TRBV28
D: TRBD1
DNA: TGTGCCAGCAGACCTCAGGGGGCCGATGAAGCTTTCTTT
CDR3: CASRPQGADEAFF

J: TRBJ2-7
V: TRBV6-5
D: .
DNA: TGTGCCAGCAGTTACTCAGGGGTAATGGACGAGCAGTACTTC
CDR3: CASSYSGVMDEQYF